These 14 T cell receptor beta chains originate from one sample sequenced in a study of OX40 agonist ivuxolimab in advanced cancers. Assay used: immunoSEQ multiplex PCR; TCRdb lists only in-frame clones, some missing. This sample carries more than 40,000 clones, around 77% of them seen once, and the ten largest clones take roughly 2%. The starting material was CD4+ or CD8+ T cells sorted from blood, obtained in a trial of the OX40 agonist ivuxolimab. The receptors stem from an adult with an advanced solid tumor such as melanoma, head and neck, liver or kidney cancer.

The chain recombines TRBV5-1 with TRBJ2-5; D might be TRBD2 (6 bases). Germline V gene lookup returns CDR1 SGHRS and CDR2 YFSETQ. This CDR3 has 15 residues. The germline V and J ends were trimmed by 0 bases and 2 bases, with 11 bases remaining between them. The CDR3 sequence: CASSLDIGRQETQYF. The CDR3 DNA reads TGCGCCAGCAGCTTGGATATCGGGAGACAAGAGACCCAGTACTTC. The full variable domain, rest sourced from reference TRBV5-1 and TRBJ2-5, is KAGVTQTPRYLIKTRGQQVTLSCSPISGHRSVSWYQQTPGQGLQFLFEYFSETQRNKGNFPGRFSGRQFSNSRSEMNVSTLELGDSALYLCASSLDIGRQETQYFGPGTRLLVL.

This chain joins TRBV7-9 and TRBJ2-3; D is uncertain. CDR1 is SEHNR, CDR2 FQNEAQ, per germline (reference sequence). V was clipped by 5 bases and J by 3 bases, with 6 bases between them. There are 12 residues in the CDR3. The CDR3 here is CASSLQTDTQYF. The CDR3 DNA is TGTGCCAGCAGCCTCCAAACAGATACGCAGTATTTT.

A few counts support this clone. This chain links TRBV6-5 with TRBJ1-1; possible D gene TRBD1, 5 bases. V dropped 0 bases and J dropped 0 bases, with 8 bases sitting between them. The V gene's germline CDR1 is MNHEY and CDR2 SVGAGI. This CDR3 has 15 residues. The CDR3 loop reads CASSYSGDMNTEAFF. CDR3 nucleotide sequence: TGTGCCAGCAGTTACTCAGGGGATATGAACACTGAAGCTTTCTTT.

J is TRBJ2-3 and V is TRBV11-2; D gene ambiguous. With 3 bases removed from V and 6 bases from J, the gap between germline ends came to 4 bases. CDR1 and CDR2 from the germline V gene are SGHAT and FQNNGV. The CDR3 length is 11 residues. This CDR3 reads CASSFGDTQYF. The CDR3 nucleotides are TGTGCCAGCAGCTTTGGGGATACGCAGTATTTT.

The chain's CDR3 is CASSYQAYTEAFF. The CDR3 region has the DNA TGTGCCAGCAGTTACCAAGCGTACACTGAAGCTTTCTTT. The J gene is TRBJ1-1, the V gene TRBV6-6; D unresolved. The V end was cut by 2 bases, the J end by 3 bases, with 7 bases between. The germline V gene encodes CDR1 MNHNY and CDR2 SVGAGI (reference sequence). The CDR3 length is 13 residues.

This rearrangement joins TRBV6-5 to TRBJ2-3, with D perhaps being TRBD1 or TRBD2 (5 bases each). Germline assignment: CDR1 MNHEY and CDR2 SVGAGI. The germline V and J ends were trimmed by 5 bases and 4 bases, with 16 bases remaining between them. This CDR3 is 15 amino acids long. CDR3 sequence (DNA): TGTGCCAGCAGTCCCGGGACGCCTGGAGCAGATACGCAGTATTTT. This translates into CASSPGTPGADTQYF.

As concerns this clone: At one end, the junction sequence differs from germline, possibly due to a read error. V usage is TRBV6-6 and J usage is TRBJ2-7; D remains unclear. Germline loops: CDR1 MNHNY, CDR2 SVGAGI (reference sequence). The CDR3 covers 12 residues. CDR3 DNA sequence: TGTGCCAGCAACTCGTTCTCCCACGAGCAGTACTTC. The encoded protein is CASNSFSHEQYF.

The chain has TRBV28 and TRBJ1-1; possible D gene TRBD1, 5 bases. V shed 6 bases and J shed 1 base, with 15 bases lying between them. CDR3 length: 15 residues. CDR1 is MDHEN and CDR2 is SYDVKM in the germline V gene. The CDR3 nucleotides are TGTGCCAGCAGCCTACCTGGGACGGCGAACACTGAAGCTTTCTTT. This encodes CASSLPGTANTEAFF.

The chain couples TRBV5-6 to TRBJ1-3; no reliable D call. CDR1 and CDR2 from the germline V gene are SGHDT and YYEEEE. V dropped 0 bases and J dropped 0 bases, with 7 bases sitting between them. This CDR3 spans 15 amino acids. The CDR3 DNA follows: TGTGCCAGCAGCTTGGAAGGGCGCTCTGGAAACACCATATATTTT. It is translated as CASSLEGRSGNTIYF.

The rearrangement links TRBV5-1 to TRBJ1-1; no definite D call. Trimming removed 4 bases at V and 3 bases at J, with 7 bases between. Germline V gene lookup returns CDR1 SGHRS and CDR2 YFSETQ. CDR3 length equals 12 residues. The CDR3 sequence is CASSPGYTEAFF. CDR3 coding DNA: TGCGCCAGCAGCCCCGGCTACACTGAAGCTTTCTTT.

The V and J genes are TRBV10-2 and TRBJ1-1; D is unclear. CDR3 size: 13 residues. Germline values: CDR1 WSHSY, CDR2 SAAADI. The ends were cut back, 8 bases at V and 1 base at J, with 11 bases in the middle. This chain's CDR3 is CASLPFPNTEAFF. CDR3 coding DNA: TGCGCCAGCCTTCCATTCCCGAACACTGAAGCTTTCTTT.

The J gene is TRBJ2-5, the V gene TRBV6-5; the D is unclear. Germline V gives CDR1 MNHEY, CDR2 SVGAGI. Trimming removed 8 bases from V and 3 bases from J, with 13 bases in between. The length of the CDR3 is 13 residues. The CDR3 reads CASSWEVKETQYF. DNA for the CDR3: TGTGCCAGCTCTTGGGAAGTAAAAGAGACCCAGTACTTC.

This chain uses TRBV7-9 with TRBJ2-2; TRBD2 might be the D (6 bases). Trimming removed 0 bases from V and 2 bases from J, with 7 bases in between. CDR3 length equals 15 residues. Germline V gene sequence: CDR1 SEHNR, CDR2 FQNEAQ (reference sequence). CDR3 bases: TGTGCCAGCAGCTTAGCTAGCGGAAACACCGGGGAGCTGTTTTTT. This gives the protein CASSLASGNTGELFF.

The V and J genes are TRBV15 and TRBJ1-5, with a weak D call TRBD1 (5 bases). V was trimmed by 5 bases and J by 0 bases, leaving 11 bases between them. Looked up from germline, CDR1 is LNHNV and CDR2 is YYDKDF (reference sequence). This CDR3 region has 15 residues. The CDR3: CATSFRQNSNQPQHF. CDR3 coding DNA: TGTGCCACCAGCTTTAGACAGAATAGCAATCAGCCCCAGCATTTT. The full variable domain, its missing parts supplied by reference TRBV15 and TRBJ1-5, is DAMVIQNPRYQVTQFGKPVTLSCSQTLNHNVMYWYQQKSSQAPKLLFHYYDKDFNNEADTPDNFQSRRPNTSFCFLDIRSPGLGDTAMYLCATSFRQNSNQPQHFGDGTRLSIL.